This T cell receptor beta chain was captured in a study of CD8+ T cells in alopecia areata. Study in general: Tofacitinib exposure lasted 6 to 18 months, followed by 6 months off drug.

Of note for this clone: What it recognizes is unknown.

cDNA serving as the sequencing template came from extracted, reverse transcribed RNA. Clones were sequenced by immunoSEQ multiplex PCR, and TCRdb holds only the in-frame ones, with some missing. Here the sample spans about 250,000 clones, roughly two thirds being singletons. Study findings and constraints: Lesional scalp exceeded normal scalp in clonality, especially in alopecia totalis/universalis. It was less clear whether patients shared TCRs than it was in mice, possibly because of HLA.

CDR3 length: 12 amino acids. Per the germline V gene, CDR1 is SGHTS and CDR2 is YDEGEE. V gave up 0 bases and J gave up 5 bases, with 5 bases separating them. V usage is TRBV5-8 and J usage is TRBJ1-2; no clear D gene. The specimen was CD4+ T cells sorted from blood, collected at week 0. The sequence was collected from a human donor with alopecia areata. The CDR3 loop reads CASSLEWYGYTF. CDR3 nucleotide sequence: TGTGCCAGCAGCTTGGAATGGTATGGCTACACCTTC.